Shown below are 8 T cell receptor beta chains from a single sample sequenced in a study of cytomegalovirus exposure and HLA in healthy donors. In the PCR, 60 Vbeta and 13 Jbeta primers were used. Clones were read by immunoSEQ multiplex PCR, and TCRdb kept only the in-frame ones, dropping some. The table lists approximately 160,000 clones, over 80% of them singletons. The sequencing sample was made of PBMCs. Every receptor here comes from a man between 50 and 59 years old in good health and CMV-seropositive.

This chain uses TRBV6-1 with TRBJ1-5; D gene unclear. Germline CDR1 reads MNHNS; CDR2 reads SASEGT. This CDR3 region has 13 residues. The V gene lost 3 bases and the J gene lost 7 bases, with 10 bases spanning the gap. The DNA of the CDR3 is TGTGCCAGCAGTGATGGGCCGAGACAGCCCCAGCATTTT. The encoded protein is CASSDGPRQPQHF.

The V and J genes are TRBV29-1 and TRBJ2-2, with 9 bases aligning to TRBD1. The CDR3 extends over 14 amino acids. The J segment lost 5 bases and the V segment lost 7 bases, leaving 8 bases of the junction unmatched. Germline V gene sequence: CDR1 SQVTM, CDR2 ANQGSEA. CDR3 amino acids: CSGRQTGGTGELFF. CDR3 coding DNA: TGCAGCGGACGTCAGACAGGGGGGACCGGGGAGCTGTTTTTT.

V usage is TRBV11-2 and J usage is TRBJ1-1; perhaps TRBD1 as D (6 bases). V lost 1 base and J 2 bases, leaving 11 bases between the germline ends. The CDR3 is 15 amino acids. CDR1 and CDR2 (germline): SGHAT, FQNNGV. The CDR3 nucleotides are TGTGCCAGCAGCTTAGGGGTCAGGGGAAACACTGAAGCTTTCTTT. This encodes CASSLGVRGNTEAFF.

The chain is built from TRBV7-9 and TRBJ1-4; 7 nucleotides match TRBD1. Germline loops: CDR1 SEHNR, CDR2 FQNEAQ (reference sequence). CDR3 length equals 18 residues. The V gene end was trimmed by 1 base and the J gene end by 13 bases; junction bases not matched to a gene: 21. This CDR3 reads CASSLVRLTGTAGWGLFF. The CDR3, as DNA: TGTGCCAGCAGCTTAGTTCGATTGACCGGGACAGCAGGATGGGGACTGTTTTTT.

The chain couples TRBV2 to TRBJ1-4; D not resolved. Germline values: CDR1 SNHLY, CDR2 FYNNEI. This CDR3 is 14 amino acids long. The V end was cut by 6 bases, the J end by 8 bases, with 16 bases between. This CDR3 is CASSPGPWEEKLFF. In nucleotides, the CDR3 is TGTGCCAGCAGCCCGGGCCCCTGGGAGGAAAAACTGTTTTTT.

V and J are TRBV29-1 and TRBJ2-7, with D maybe TRBD2 (5 bases). Between the trimmed V and J ends, which lost 0 bases and 3 bases, there was a span of 6 bases. Looked up from germline, CDR1 is SQVTM and CDR2 is ANQGSEA. This CDR3 region has 12 residues. The DNA of the CDR3 is TGCAGCGTTGAAGATGAGGGCTACGAGCAGTACTTC. This translates into CSVEDEGYEQYF.

The J gene is TRBJ2-5, the V gene TRBV4-1; TRBD2 might be the D (5 bases). The J call may be faulty, since TRBJ2-7 better matches the DNA end. This CDR3 is 15 amino acids long. Germline CDR1 is MGHRA and CDR2 is YSYEKL. The CDR3 DNA follows: TGCGCCAGCAGCCAAGAGAGCGGAGGAGCGTACGAGCAGTACTTC. This translates into CASSQESGGAYEQYF.

The chain couples TRBV11-3 to TRBJ2-5; 9 bases map to TRBD1. The trim removed 5 bases at V and 2 bases at J, leaving 6 bases unmatched. CDR3 length equals 15 residues. CDR1 and CDR2 from the germline V gene are SGHNT and YENEEA. CDR3 sequence (DNA): TGTGCCAGCAGCGAGCAAGGGACAGGGCAAGAGACCCAGTACTTC. Translated: CASSEQGTGQETQYF.